The 5 T cell receptor beta chains reported below all come from one sample, sequenced in a study of cytomegalovirus exposure and HLA in healthy donors. The protocol was immunoSEQ multiplex PCR, while the TCRdb copy is restricted to in-frame clones and leaves out a portion. The sample lists some 250,000 clones, around 89% seen once, with 0.37% in the top ten. The sequenced sample was PBMCs. All receptors derive from a woman between 18 and 29 years old in good health and CMV-seronegative.

The rearrangement uses TRBV28 and TRBJ2-7; 13 bases align to TRBD2. This CDR3 contains 14 residues. The germline V gene has CDR1 MDHEN and CDR2 SYDVKM. Trimming at V came to 10 bases and at J to 6 bases, leaving 9 bases not matched to a gene. The CDR3 sequence is CATRPGLAGIEQYF. The CDR3 nucleotides read TGTGCCACCCGACCGGGACTAGCGGGGATCGAGCAGTACTTC.

V gene TRBV6-6 combines with J gene TRBJ1-4; no reliable D call. Trimming took 11 bases from V and 8 from J, leaving 18 bases between them. Per germline, CDR1 MNHNY and CDR2 SVGAGI (reference sequence). The CDR3 has 13 residues. CDR3 DNA: TGTGCCTGCCGAGGAGGGCTACCCGAAAAACTGTTTTTT. Translating gives CACRGGLPEKLFF.

The J gene is TRBJ2-7, the V gene TRBV27, with 9 nucleotides matching TRBD1. The CDR3 is 16 residues long. The germline V gene encodes CDR1 MNHEY and CDR2 SMNVEV (reference sequence). J gave up 5 bases and V 6 bases, and 14 bases lay outside the gene matches. The CDR3 is CASRHGTGNFGDEQYF. Here the CDR3 DNA reads TGTGCCAGCAGACATGGGACAGGGAATTTTGGCGACGAGCAGTACTTC.

This chain joins TRBV5-1 and TRBJ2-3; no firm D call. Looked up from germline, CDR1 is SGHRS and CDR2 is YFSETQ. This CDR3 has 15 amino acids. Deletions cut 1 base from V and 4 bases from J, with 13 bases between. CDR3 sequence: CASSLTPSAPDTQYF. The CDR3 bases are TGCGCCAGCAGCTTGACTCCGTCTGCGCCAGATACGCAGTATTTT.

The rearrangement joins TRBV27 to TRBJ2-1, with D possibly matching TRBD1 (6 bases). The germline V gene has CDR1 MNHEY and CDR2 SMNVEV (reference sequence). V lost 7 bases and J lost 0, with 13 bases in between. The CDR3 consists of 15 residues. CDR3 residues: CASTMGTPSYNEQFF. The CDR3 DNA reads TGTGCCAGCACTATGGGGACACCCTCCTACAATGAGCAGTTCTTC.